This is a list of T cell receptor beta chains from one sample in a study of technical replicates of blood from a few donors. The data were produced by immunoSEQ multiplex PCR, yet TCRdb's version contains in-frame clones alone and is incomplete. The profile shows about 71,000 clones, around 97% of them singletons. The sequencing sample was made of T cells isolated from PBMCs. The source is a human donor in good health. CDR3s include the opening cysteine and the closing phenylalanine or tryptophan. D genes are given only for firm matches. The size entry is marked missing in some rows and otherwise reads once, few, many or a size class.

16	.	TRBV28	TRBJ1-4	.	CASSRRPGGGGEKLFF	TGTGCCAGCAGCCGACGACCTGGGGGAGGAGGTGAAAAACTGTTTTTT
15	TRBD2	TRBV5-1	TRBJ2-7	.	CASSYAGTSSYEQYF	TGCGCCAGCAGTTATGCCGGGACTAGCTCCTACGAGCAGTACTTC
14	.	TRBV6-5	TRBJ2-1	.	CASNRLGGNDEQFF	TGTGCCAGCAATCGACTAGGAGGGAACGATGAGCAGTTCTTC
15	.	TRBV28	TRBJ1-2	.	CASSERGGALKGYTF	TGTGCCAGCAGTGAAAGGGGGGGAGCGCTTAAGGGCTACACCTTC
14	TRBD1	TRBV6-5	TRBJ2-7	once	CASSPGQGSYEQYF	TGTGCCAGCAGCCCGGGACAGGGCTCCTACGAGCAGTACTTC
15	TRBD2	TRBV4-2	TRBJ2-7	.	CASSQAQAGGYEQYF	TGTGCCAGCAGCCAAGCTCAGGCGGGAGGATACGAGCAGTACTTC
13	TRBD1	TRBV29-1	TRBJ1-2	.	CSVQDRNNYGYTF	TGCAGCGTGCAGGACAGGAATAACTATGGCTACACCTTC
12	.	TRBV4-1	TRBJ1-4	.	CASTSERGKLFF	TGCGCCAGCACCTCGGAGAGAGGAAAACTGTTTTTT
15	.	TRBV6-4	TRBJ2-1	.	CASRTRASAADEQFF	TGTGCCAGCAGGACTAGGGCTAGCGCCGCCGATGAGCAGTTCTTC
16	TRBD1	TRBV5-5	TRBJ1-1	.	CASSLGTGGRDTEAFF	TGTGCCAGCAGCCTCGGGACAGGGGGACGGGACACTGAAGCTTTCTTT
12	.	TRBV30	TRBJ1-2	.	CAWSGGFYGYTF	TGTGCCTGGAGTGGGGGCTTCTATGGCTACACCTTC
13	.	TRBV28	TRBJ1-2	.	CASSGLWADGYTF	TGTGCCAGCAGTGGTTTGTGGGCTGACGGCTACACCTTC
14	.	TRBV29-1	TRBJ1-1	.	CSGSWGKVNTEAFF	TGCAGCGGGTCCTGGGGCAAAGTGAACACTGAAGCTTTCTTT
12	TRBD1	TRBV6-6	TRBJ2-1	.	CASLGQGGEQFF	TGTGCCAGCCTAGGACAGGGCGGTGAGCAGTTCTTC